The present T cell receptor beta chain was sequenced within a study of human T cells and chemical hapten exposure. General study findings and limits: Expanded TCRs formed significantly more large CDR3 similarity clusters than controls.

The CDR3 loop spans 15 amino acids. V lost 6 bases, J lost 0 bases, and 5 bases stayed unmatched. Germline V lookup: CDR1 MNHEY, CDR2 SVGEGT. The library gave individual cDNA molecules unique molecular identifiers. TCRdb called the reads again in MiXCR, with one record for every CDR3 protein. The table includes about 2,500 distinct CDR3 sequences, around 50% detected once. On this clonotype itself: Its antigen is as yet unknown.

The treatment here: therapeutic diphenylcyclopropenone sensitization with weekly scalp DPC. This sample comprised whole blood, obtained before DPC sensitization or 2, 6, or about 24 weeks after (not recorded which). This rearrangement joins TRBV6-2 or TRBV6-3 to TRBJ2-1; 7 nucleotides align to TRBD2. This receptor was identified in an adult with alopecia areata. Some clones in this sample may be carry-over from other donors' samples. This table probably holds off-target reads from a library built for another chain. The CDR3 nucleotides are TGTGCCAGCAGACCGAGCGGGAACTCCTACAATGAGCAGTTCTTC. Protein: CASRPSGNSYNEQFF.